The 4 T cell receptor beta chains in this list originate from one sample, sequenced in a study of T cell responses to AZD1222 COVID-19 vaccine. Only in-frame clones appear in the TCRdb table, and some are missing; sequencing was by immunoSEQ multiplex PCR. Seen here are over 90,000 clones, 85% to 90% observed once, and the top ten hold around 5%. The sequencing used peripheral blood, collected on day 0 of AZD1222 vaccination. Receptors were obtained from an adult in good health.

This chain uses TRBV6-2 or TRBV6-3 with TRBJ2-7, with D possibly being TRBD1 (6 bases). Per germline, CDR1 MNHEY and CDR2 SVGEGT. The CDR3 has 14 residues. Trimming removed 4 bases at V and 2 bases at J, with 12 bases between. CDR3 coding DNA: TGTGCCAGCAGTTCCCCCAGGGGAGCCTACGAGCAGTACTTC. Its protein product is CASSSPRGAYEQYF.

The CDR3 DNA reads TGCGCCAGCAGCTTGAGAGGGGGGAGCACCGGGGAGCTGTTTTTT. Translation: CASSLRGGSTGELFF. This chain links TRBV5-1 with TRBJ2-2; D assignment may be TRBD1 or TRBD2 (6 bases each). Trimming stripped 1 base from V and 4 bases from J, with 11 bases between. Germline CDR1 reads SGHRS; CDR2 reads YFSETQ. CDR3 length equals 15 residues.

This rearrangement joins TRBV4-3 to TRBJ2-7, with TRBD1 matching 9 bases. Germline V CDR1 and CDR2: LGHNA, YSLEER. With 1 base clipped from V and 3 bases from J, the junction kept 10 bases outside the gene matches. The CDR3 extends over 17 amino acids. CDR3 in DNA: TGCGCCAGCAGCCAAGCACTGGGGGGACAGGGATTCTACGAGCAGTACTTC. Translation: CASSQALGGQGFYEQYF.

This rearrangement joins TRBV6-5 to TRBJ2-7; TRBD1 is a possible D gene (5 bases). V lost 7 bases and J lost 6, with 13 bases in between. The CDR3 loop spans 12 amino acids. The germline CDR1 and CDR2 sequences are MNHEY and SVGAGI. The CDR3 DNA reads as TGTGCCAGCACCTCAACAGGAGCCGAGCAGTACTTC. Its protein is CASTSTGAEQYF.